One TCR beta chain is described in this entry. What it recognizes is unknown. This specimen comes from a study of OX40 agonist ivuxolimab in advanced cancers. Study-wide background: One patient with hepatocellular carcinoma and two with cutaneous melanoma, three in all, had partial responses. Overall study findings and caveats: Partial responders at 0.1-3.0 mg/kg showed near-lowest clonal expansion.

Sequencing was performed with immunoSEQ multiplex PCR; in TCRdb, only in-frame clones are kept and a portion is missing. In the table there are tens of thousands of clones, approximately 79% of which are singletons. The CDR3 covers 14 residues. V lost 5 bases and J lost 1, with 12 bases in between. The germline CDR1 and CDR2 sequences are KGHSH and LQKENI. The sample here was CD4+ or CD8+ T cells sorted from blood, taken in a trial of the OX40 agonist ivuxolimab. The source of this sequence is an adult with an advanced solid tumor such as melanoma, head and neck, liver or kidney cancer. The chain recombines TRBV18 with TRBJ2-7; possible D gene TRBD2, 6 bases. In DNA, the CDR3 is TGTGCCAGCTCAACGGGACTCCTGTCCTACGAGCAGTACTTC. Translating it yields CASSTGLLSYEQYF. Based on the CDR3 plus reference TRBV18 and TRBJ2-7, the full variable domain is NAGVMQNPRHLVRRRGQEARLRCSPMKGHSHVYWYRQLPEEGLKFMVYLQKENIIDESGMPKERFSAEFPKEGPSILRIQQVVRGDSAAYFCASSTGLLSYEQYFGPGTRLTVT.